The entry that follows covers one T cell receptor (beta chain) sequence. The data originate from a study of cytomegalovirus exposure and HLA in healthy donors. Vbeta (60) and Jbeta (13) primers were used in the PCR. Repertoires were generated with immunoSEQ multiplex PCR, while TCRdb's copy carries only in-frame clones and drops some. The repertoire consists of about 160,000 clones, with more than 80% occurring once and the leading ten covering about 2.4%. Germline CDR1 MNHNS, CDR2 SASEGT. The CDR3 sequence is 15 residues long. The junction had 10 bases not matched to a gene; V was cut back by 5 bases and J by 4 bases.

Sequenced input: PBMCs. The clonotype originates from a male donor in good health and CMV-seronegative. V and J are TRBV6-1 and TRBJ1-2, with 7 bases aligning to TRBD1. CDR3 in DNA: TGTGCCAGCAGTCCCGATGTGGGACAGAGCTATGGCTACACCTTC. This gives the protein CASSPDVGQSYGYTF.